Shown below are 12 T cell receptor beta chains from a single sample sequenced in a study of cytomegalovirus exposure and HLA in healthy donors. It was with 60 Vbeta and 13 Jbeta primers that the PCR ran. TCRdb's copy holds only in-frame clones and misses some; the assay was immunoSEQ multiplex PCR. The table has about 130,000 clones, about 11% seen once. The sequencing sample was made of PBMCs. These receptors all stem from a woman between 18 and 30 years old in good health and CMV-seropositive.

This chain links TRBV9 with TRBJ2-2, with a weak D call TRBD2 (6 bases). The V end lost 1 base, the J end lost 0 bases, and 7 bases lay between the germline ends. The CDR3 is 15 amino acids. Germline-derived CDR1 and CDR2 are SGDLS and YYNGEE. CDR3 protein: CASSVWGANTGELFF. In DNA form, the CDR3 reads TGTGCCAGCAGCGTATGGGGGGCGAACACCGGGGAGCTGTTTTTT.

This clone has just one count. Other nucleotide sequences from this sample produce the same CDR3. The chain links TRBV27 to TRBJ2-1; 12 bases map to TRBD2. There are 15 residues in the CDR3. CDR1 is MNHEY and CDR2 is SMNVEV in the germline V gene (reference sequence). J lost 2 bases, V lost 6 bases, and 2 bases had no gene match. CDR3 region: CASSLAGGPYNEQFF. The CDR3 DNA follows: TGTGCCAGCAGCCTAGCGGGAGGGCCCTACAATGAGCAGTTCTTC.

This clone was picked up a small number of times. The CDR3 spells CASSRTGNAHYGYTF. The CDR3 DNA reads as TGTGCCAGCAGCCGCACCGGGAATGCTCATTATGGCTACACCTTC. The rearrangement uses TRBV7-9 and TRBJ1-2; D call uncertain. Trimming removed 5 bases at V and 5 bases at J, with 18 bases between. This CDR3 is 15 amino acids long. In germline, CDR1 is SEHNR, CDR2 FQNEAQ (reference sequence).

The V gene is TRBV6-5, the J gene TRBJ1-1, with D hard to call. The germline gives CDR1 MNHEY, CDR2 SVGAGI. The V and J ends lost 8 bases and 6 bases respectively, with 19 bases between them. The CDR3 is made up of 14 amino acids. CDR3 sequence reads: CASHPRYTNSEAFF. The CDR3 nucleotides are TGTGCCAGCCACCCCCGTTACACGAATTCTGAAGCTTTCTTT.

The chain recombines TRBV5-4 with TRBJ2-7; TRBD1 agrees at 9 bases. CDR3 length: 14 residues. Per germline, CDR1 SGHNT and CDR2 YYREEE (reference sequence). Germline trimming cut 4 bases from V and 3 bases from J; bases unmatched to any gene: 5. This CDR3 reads CASSVRDRVYEQYF. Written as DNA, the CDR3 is TGTGCCAGCAGCGTCCGGGACAGGGTCTACGAGCAGTACTTC.

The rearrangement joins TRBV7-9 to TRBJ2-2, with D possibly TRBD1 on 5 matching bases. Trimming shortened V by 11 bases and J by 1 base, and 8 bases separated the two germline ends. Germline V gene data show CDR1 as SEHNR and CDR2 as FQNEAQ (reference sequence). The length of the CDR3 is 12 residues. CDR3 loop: CAGQGNTGELFF. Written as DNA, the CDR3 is TGTGCCGGCCAGGGGAACACCGGGGAGCTGTTTTTT.

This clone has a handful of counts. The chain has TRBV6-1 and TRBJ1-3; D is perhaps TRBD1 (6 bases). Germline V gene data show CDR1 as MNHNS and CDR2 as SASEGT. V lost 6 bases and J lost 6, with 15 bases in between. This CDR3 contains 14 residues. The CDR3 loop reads CASSSGQPANTIYF. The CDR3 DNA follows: TGTGCCAGCAGCTCCGGACAGCCAGCAAACACCATATATTTT.

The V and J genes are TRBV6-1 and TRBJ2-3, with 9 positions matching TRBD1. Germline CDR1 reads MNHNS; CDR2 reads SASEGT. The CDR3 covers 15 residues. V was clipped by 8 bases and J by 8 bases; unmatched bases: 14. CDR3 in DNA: TGTGCCAGCGATAAAAGGGACAGGGAGGCGGCTACGCAGTATTTT. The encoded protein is CASDKRDREAATQYF.

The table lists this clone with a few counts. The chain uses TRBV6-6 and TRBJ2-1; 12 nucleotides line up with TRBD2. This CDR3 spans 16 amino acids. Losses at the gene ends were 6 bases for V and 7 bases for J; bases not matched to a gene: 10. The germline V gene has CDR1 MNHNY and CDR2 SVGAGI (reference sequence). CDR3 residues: CASSQASGRARNEQFF. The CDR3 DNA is TGTGCCAGCAGCCAAGCTAGCGGGAGGGCTAGAAATGAGCAGTTCTTC.

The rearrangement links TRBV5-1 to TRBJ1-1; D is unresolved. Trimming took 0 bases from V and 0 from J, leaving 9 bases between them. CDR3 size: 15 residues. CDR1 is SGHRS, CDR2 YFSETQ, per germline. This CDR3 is CASSLDTGMNTEAFF. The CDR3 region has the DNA TGCGCCAGCAGCTTGGATACGGGGATGAACACTGAAGCTTTCTTT.

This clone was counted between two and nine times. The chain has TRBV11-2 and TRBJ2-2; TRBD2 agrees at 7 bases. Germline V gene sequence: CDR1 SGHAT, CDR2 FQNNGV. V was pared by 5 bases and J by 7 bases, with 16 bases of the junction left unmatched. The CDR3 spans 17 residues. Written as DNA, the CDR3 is TGTGCCAGCAGCCACTTAAGCGGGGACTACTTATACGGGGAGCTGTTTTTT. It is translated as CASSHLSGDYLYGELFF.

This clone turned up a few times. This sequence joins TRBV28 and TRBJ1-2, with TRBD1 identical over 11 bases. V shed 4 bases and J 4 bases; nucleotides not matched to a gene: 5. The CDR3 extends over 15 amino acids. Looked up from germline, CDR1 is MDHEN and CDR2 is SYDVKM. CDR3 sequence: CASSWDRGESYGYTF. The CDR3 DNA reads TGTGCCAGCAGTTGGGACAGGGGGGAAAGCTATGGCTACACCTTC.